Following are 17 T cell receptor beta chains from one sample sequenced in a study of T cells after posttransplantation cyclophosphamide. Repertoires were generated with immunoSEQ multiplex PCR, while TCRdb's copy carries only in-frame clones and drops some. Listed for the sample are over 25,000 clones, none seen a single time. Sequenced sample: PBMCs. The source of these receptors is a woman between 25 and 40 years old in good health and a related stem cell transplant donor.

This rearrangement joins TRBV5-6 to TRBJ1-2; TRBD1 matches at 11 bases. The CDR3 extends over 15 amino acids. CDR1 and CDR2 (germline): SGHDT, YYEEEE. Germline trimming cut 4 bases from V and 4 bases from J; bases unmatched to any gene: 6. The DNA for the CDR3 is TGTGCCAGCAGCACACCGGGACAGGGGGTCTATGGCTACACCTTC. Encoded protein: CASSTPGQGVYGYTF.

Ten or more counts support this clone. The chain recombines TRBV7-9 with TRBJ2-5; TRBD2 matches 8 bases. V trimming: 2 bases; J trimming: 7 bases; junction bases outside the gene matches: 9. Per germline, CDR1 SEHNR and CDR2 FQNEAQ (reference sequence). The CDR3 consists of 15 residues. The CDR3 sequence: CASSLLGLGSGTQYF. The CDR3 region has the DNA TGTGCCAGCAGCTTATTGGGACTAGGTTCGGGGACCCAGTACTTC.

The rearrangement uses TRBV30 and TRBJ1-5; D unclear. V was trimmed by 3 bases and J by 0 bases, leaving 6 bases between them. The CDR3 is made up of 13 amino acids. Germline assignment: CDR1 GTSNPN and CDR2 SVGIG (reference sequence). The CDR3 DNA reads as TGTGCCTGGAGGCAGTATAGCAATCAGCCCCAGCATTTT. Protein: CAWRQYSNQPQHF.

This clone was recorded many times. The genes are TRBV2 and TRBJ2-1; 8 bases are shared with TRBD2. The trim removed 5 bases at V and 4 bases at J, leaving 4 bases unmatched. Per germline, CDR1 SNHLY and CDR2 FYNNEI. The CDR3 is 14 amino acids. DNA for the CDR3: TGTGCCAGCAGTTGGCGGGGGGCGTACAATGAGCAGTTCTTC. Its translation: CASSWRGAYNEQFF.

Ten or more counts support this clone. This sequence joins TRBV7-6 and TRBJ1-3, with D possibly being TRBD1 (6 bases). The CDR3 is 14 residues long. Germline CDR1 reads SGHVS; CDR2 reads FNYEAQ. Trimming removed 0 bases at V and 4 bases at J, with 7 bases between. CDR3 amino acids: CASSLAGAGNTIYF. Written as DNA, the CDR3 is TGTGCCAGCAGCTTAGCGGGGGCAGGAAACACCATATATTTT.

This clone has ten or more counts. This rearrangement joins TRBV7-2 to TRBJ2-3, with D hard to call. Trimming left V 2 bases short and J 4 bases short, with 7 bases between. CDR3 length: 13 amino acids. Germline loops: CDR1 SGHTA, CDR2 FQGNSA. This CDR3 reads CASSLSSADTQYF. As DNA, the CDR3 is TGTGCCAGCAGCTTATCCTCAGCAGATACGCAGTATTTT.

This clone was counted a few times. V usage is TRBV7-2 and J usage is TRBJ2-7, with TRBD1 matching over 8 bases. V lost 2 bases, J lost 4 bases, and 10 bases stayed unmatched. The CDR3 extends over 16 amino acids. Germline V CDR1 and CDR2: SGHTA, FQGNSA. The CDR3 sequence: CASSLFSGQGDYEQYF. CDR3 bases: TGTGCCAGCAGCTTATTTAGTGGACAGGGAGATTACGAGCAGTACTTC.

This clone was counted at least ten times. The rearrangement joins TRBV6-2 or TRBV6-3 to TRBJ1-2; 12 bases agree with TRBD1. With V trimmed by 2 bases and J by 5 bases, 6 bases remained unmatched. This CDR3 region has 16 residues. Germline CDR1 reads MNHEY; CDR2 reads SVGEGT. The CDR3 nucleotides read TGTGCCAGCAGTTACGACCGGGACAGGGGGCTATATGGCTACACCTTC. Protein sequence: CASSYDRDRGLYGYTF.

This clone was detected many times. The chain employs TRBV7-2 and TRBJ1-2, with no clear D. The CDR3 covers 12 residues. Germline V gene sequence: CDR1 SGHTA, CDR2 FQGNSA. The V and J ends lost 1 base and 8 bases respectively, with 8 bases between them. The CDR3: CASSLGGGGYTF. The CDR3 DNA reads TGTGCCAGCAGCTTAGGAGGTGGCGGCTACACCTTC.

This clone was found many times. The chain has TRBV11-2 and TRBJ2-7, with 7 positions matching TRBD1. This CDR3 has 14 residues. The V segment lost 10 bases and the J segment 0 bases; nucleotides outside the gene matches: 9. CDR1 and CDR2 (germline): SGHAT, FQNNGV. CDR3: CATIEPGGSYEQYF. CDR3 DNA: TGTGCCACCATCGAGCCAGGGGGCTCCTACGAGCAGTACTTC.

V gene TRBV7-3 combines with J gene TRBJ2-3, with a tentative D call TRBD1 (6 bases). CDR1 SGHTA and CDR2 FQGTGA come from the germline V gene. This CDR3 has 14 residues. With 0 bases removed from V and 4 bases from J, the gap between germline ends came to 8 bases. Here the CDR3 reads CASSLTQGPDTQYF. The CDR3 nucleotides read TGTGCCAGCAGCTTAACACAGGGTCCAGATACGCAGTATTTT.

In this sample, this clone turned up a few times. The chain couples TRBV19 to TRBJ1-2; 11 nucleotides align to TRBD1. The CDR3 runs 14 residues. V shed 5 bases and J 8 bases; nucleotides not matched to a gene: 7. The germline V gene has CDR1 LNHDA and CDR2 SQIVND (reference sequence). The chain's CDR3 is CASSLRDRGDGYTF. CDR3 nucleotide sequence: TGTGCCAGTAGTCTCCGGGACAGGGGGGACGGCTACACCTTC.

This chain joins TRBV11-2 and TRBJ2-2; D might be TRBD1 (6 bases). Trimming removed 2 bases from V and 1 base from J, with 8 bases in between. Germline V gene sequence: CDR1 SGHAT, CDR2 FQNNGV. The CDR3 contains 15 residues. CDR3 DNA sequence: TGTGCCAGCAGCTTAATACAGGGGAACACCGGGGAGCTGTTTTTT. This encodes CASSLIQGNTGELFF.

The sample holds a few counts of this clone. The chain recombines TRBV7-2 with TRBJ1-1; TRBD1 is a possible D gene (6 bases). The CDR3 is 16 amino acids. V was trimmed by 0 bases and J by 8 bases, leaving 19 bases between them. Looked up from germline, CDR1 is SGHTA and CDR2 is FQGNSA. This CDR3 reads CASSLATTTGTGEAFF. CDR3 nucleotide sequence: TGTGCCAGCAGCTTAGCAACTACCACCGGCACAGGGGAAGCTTTCTTT. The full variable domain, its missing parts supplied by reference TRBV7-2 and TRBJ1-1, is GAGVSQSPSNKVTEKGKDVELRCDPISGHTALYWYRQSLGQGLEFLIYFQGNSAPDKSGLPSDRFSAERTGGSVSTLTIQRTQQEDSAVYLCASSLATTTGTGEAFFGQGTRLTVV.

Only a few counts were recorded for this clone. The rearrangement links TRBV4-1 to TRBJ2-1, with 11 nucleotides matching TRBD2. V trimming: 0 bases; J trimming: 1 base; junction bases outside the gene matches: 8. The CDR3 has 19 residues. Germline V gene data show CDR1 as MGHRA and CDR2 as YSYEKL. The CDR3 DNA sequence: TGCGCCAGCAGCCAAGAACGATGGTTAGCGGGGGGGTCCTACAATGAGCAGTTCTTC. Residues: CASSQERWLAGGSYNEQFF.

This clone occurred a few times. The chain uses TRBV15 and TRBJ1-2, with TRBD1 matching 7 bases. Trimming at V came to 0 bases and at J to 8 bases, leaving 9 bases not matched to a gene. The CDR3 contains 15 residues. The germline CDR1 and CDR2 sequences are LNHNV and YYDKDF (reference sequence). CDR3 in DNA: TGTGCCACCAGCAGAGATTCGGAGACAGGGAAAGGCTACACCTTC. As protein: CATSRDSETGKGYTF.

By its share, this clone is medium-sized (0.01 to 0.1%). This rearrangement joins TRBV5-1 to TRBJ1-1, with TRBD1 as a possible D gene (5 bases). This CDR3 has 14 residues. Germline CDR1 and CDR2: SGHRS and YFSETQ. V lost 0 bases to trimming and J lost 1 base, with 7 bases between them. The DNA of the CDR3 is TGCGCCAGCAGCTTGGCGACAGCGAACACTGAAGCTTTCTTT. This codes for CASSLATANTEAFF.